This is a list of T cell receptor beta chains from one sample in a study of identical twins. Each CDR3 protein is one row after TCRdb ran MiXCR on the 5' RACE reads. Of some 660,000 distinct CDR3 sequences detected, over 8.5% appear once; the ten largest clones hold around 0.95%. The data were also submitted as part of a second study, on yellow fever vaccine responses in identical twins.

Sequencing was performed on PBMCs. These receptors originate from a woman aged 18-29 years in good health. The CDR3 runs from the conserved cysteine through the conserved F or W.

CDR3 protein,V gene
CASSLWGQAPYNEQFF,TRBV5-1
CASSGTPGVGETQYF,TRBV2
CSARLGGTGELFF,TRBV20-1
CASSVGGRATGELFF,TRBV2
CASSPTGLGNTIYF,TRBV28
CASSPDRTTNTGELFF,TRBV11-2
CASSREPGLGRNTQYF,TRBV5-1
CASSPYTWGTDTQYF,TRBV18
CASSKLLGGPAELFF,TRBV5-1
CSARATTTMNTEAFF,TRBV20-1
CASSPRFTGTNTGELFF,TRBV7-8
CASRVQGGHPGELFF,TRBV2
CASSPRLAGGHETQYF,TRBV6-2/TRBV6-3
CASSVSTLEEKLFF,TRBV9
CASSIQVGSYEQYF,TRBV19
CASSTTVDQPQHF,TRBV12-3/TRBV12-4
CSAGRDTISGNTIYF,TRBV20-1
CASIGDRGRIGSYNEQFF,TRBV19
CASSQWLYNEQFF,TRBV4-3
CATSDRSSGSTKQFF,TRBV24-1
CASSPQDTEAFF,TRBV18
CAGYSTEAFF,TRBV28
CATSGHSGNTIYF,TRBV15
CSVGPRGDTGELFF,TRBV29-1
CASSLDSQNSPLHF,TRBV28
CSGRDLYGYTF,TRBV29-1
CASSPGTGGSPLHF,TRBV12-3/TRBV12-4
CASSRTGDRNTGELFF,TRBV18
CASSHPRGEQYF,TRBV3-1
CSAPVGPASTDTQYF,TRBV29-1
CATSDQGYSYNEQFF,TRBV24-1
CSARDLRESWANEQFF,TRBV20-1
CASSYSNVASGVGNEQYF,TRBV6-5
CASSRMGNQPQHF,TRBV5-1
CASSQDGGNEQFF,TRBV4-3
CSAPPEQFF,TRBV20-1
CASSSVAGGRIDTQYF,TRBV7-6
CASSLTVGGPSHEQFF,TRBV7-3
CASSFIGGSQPQHF,TRBV7-2
CASSKASGRLMNNEQFF,TRBV12-3/TRBV12-4
CASSKQGGGNTIYF,TRBV12-3/TRBV12-4
CASSTAGGPYEQYF,TRBV7-9
CASSWRIRGYEQYF,TRBV5-6
CASSRATWTPTHEQYF,TRBV3-1
CASSRRDRGEELFF,TRBV7-9
CASSSRQGARVIEQFF,TRBV28
CASSLTSGRAAGELFF,TRBV7-2